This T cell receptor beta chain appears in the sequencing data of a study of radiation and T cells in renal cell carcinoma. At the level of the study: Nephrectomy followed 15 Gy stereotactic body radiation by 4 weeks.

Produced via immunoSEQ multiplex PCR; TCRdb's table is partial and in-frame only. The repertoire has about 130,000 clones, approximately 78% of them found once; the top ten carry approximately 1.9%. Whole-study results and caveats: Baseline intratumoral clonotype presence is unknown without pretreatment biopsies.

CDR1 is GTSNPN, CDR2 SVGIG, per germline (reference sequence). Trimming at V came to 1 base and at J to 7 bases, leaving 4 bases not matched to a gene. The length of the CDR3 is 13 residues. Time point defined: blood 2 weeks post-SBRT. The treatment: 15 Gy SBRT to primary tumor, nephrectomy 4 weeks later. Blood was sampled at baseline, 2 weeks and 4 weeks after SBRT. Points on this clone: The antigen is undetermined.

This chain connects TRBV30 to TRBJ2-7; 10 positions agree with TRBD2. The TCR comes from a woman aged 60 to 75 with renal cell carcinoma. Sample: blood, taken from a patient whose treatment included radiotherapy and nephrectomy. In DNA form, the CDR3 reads TGTGCCTGGAGTGGAAGTAGCGGGGGGGAGCAGTACTTC. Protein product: CAWSGSSGGEQYF. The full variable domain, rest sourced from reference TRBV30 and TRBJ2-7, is SQTIHQWPATLVQPVGSPLSLECTVEGTSNPNLYWYRQAAGRGLQLLFYSVGIGQISSEVPQNLSASRPQDRQFILSSKKLLLSDSGFYLCAWSGSSGGEQYFGPGTRLTVT.